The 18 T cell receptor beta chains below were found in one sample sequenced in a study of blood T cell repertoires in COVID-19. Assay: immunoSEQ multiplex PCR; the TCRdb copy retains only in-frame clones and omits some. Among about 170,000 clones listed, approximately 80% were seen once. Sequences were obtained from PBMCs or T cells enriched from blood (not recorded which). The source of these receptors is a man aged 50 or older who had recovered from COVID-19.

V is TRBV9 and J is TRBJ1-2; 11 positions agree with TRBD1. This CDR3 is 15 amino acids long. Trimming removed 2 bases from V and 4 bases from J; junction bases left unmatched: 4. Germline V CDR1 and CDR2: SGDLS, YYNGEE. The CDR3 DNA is TGTGCCAGCAGCGTGGACAGGGGGCGAGCCTATGGCTACACCTTC. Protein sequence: CASSVDRGRAYGYTF. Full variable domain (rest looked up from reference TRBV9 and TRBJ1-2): DSGVTQTPKHLITATGQRVTLRCSPRSGDLSVYWYQQSLDQGLQFLIQYYNGEERAKGNILERFSAQQFPDLHSELNLSSLELGDSALYFCASSVDRGRAYGYTFGSGTRLTVV.

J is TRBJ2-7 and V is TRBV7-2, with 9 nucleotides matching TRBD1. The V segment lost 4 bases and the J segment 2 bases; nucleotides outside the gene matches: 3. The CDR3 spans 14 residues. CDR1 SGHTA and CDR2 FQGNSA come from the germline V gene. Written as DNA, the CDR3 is TGTGCCAGCAGCTCGGGACAGGGTCCCTACGAGCAGTACTTC. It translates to CASSSGQGPYEQYF. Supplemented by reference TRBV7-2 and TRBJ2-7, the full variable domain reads GAGVSQSPSNKVTEKGKDVELRCDPISGHTALYWYRQSLGQGLEFLIYFQGNSAPDKSGLPSDRFSAERTGGSVSTLTIQRTQQEDSAVYLCASSSGQGPYEQYFGPGTRLTVT.

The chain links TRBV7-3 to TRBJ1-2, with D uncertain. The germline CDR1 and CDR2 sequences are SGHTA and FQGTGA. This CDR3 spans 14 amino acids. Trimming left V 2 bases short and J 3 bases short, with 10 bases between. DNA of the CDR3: TGTGCCAGCAGCTTATTAGCGGGAGACTATGGCTACACCTTC. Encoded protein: CASSLLAGDYGYTF. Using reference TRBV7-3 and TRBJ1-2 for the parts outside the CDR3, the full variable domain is GAGVSQTPSNKVTEKGKYVELRCDPISGHTALYWYRQSLGQGPEFLIYFQGTGAADDSGLPNDRFFAVRPEGSVSTLKIQRTERGDSAVYLCASSLLAGDYGYTFGSGTRLTVV.

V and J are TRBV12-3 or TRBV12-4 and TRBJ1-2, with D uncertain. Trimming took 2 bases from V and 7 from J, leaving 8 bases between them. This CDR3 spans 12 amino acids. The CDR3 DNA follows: TGTGCCAGCAGTTTAAGGGAGGGTGGCTACACCTTC. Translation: CASSLREGGYTF.

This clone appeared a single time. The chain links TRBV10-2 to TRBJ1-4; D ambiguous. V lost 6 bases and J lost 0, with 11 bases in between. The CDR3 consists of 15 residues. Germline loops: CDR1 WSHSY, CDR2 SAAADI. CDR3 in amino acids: CASSDDGATNEKLFF. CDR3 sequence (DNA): TGCGCCAGCAGCGACGACGGAGCAACTAATGAAAAACTGTTTTTT.

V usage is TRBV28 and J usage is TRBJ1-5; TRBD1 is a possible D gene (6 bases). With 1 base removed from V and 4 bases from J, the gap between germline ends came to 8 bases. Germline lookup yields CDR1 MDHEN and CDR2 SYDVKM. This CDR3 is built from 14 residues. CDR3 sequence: CASSLFTGNQPQHF. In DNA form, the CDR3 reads TGTGCCAGCAGTTTATTTACAGGGAATCAGCCCCAGCATTTT.

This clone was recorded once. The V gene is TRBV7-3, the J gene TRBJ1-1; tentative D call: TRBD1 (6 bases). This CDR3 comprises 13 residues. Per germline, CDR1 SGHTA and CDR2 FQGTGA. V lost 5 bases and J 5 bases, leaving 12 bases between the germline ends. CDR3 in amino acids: CASSQTGRTEAFF. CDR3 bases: TGTGCCAGCAGCCAAACAGGGCGTACTGAAGCTTTCTTT.

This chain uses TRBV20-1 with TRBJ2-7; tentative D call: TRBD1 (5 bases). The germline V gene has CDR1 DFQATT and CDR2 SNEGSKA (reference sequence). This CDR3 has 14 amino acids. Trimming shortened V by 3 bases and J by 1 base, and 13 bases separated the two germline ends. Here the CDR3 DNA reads TGCAGTGCTAGTAGGGGCTTCACTTCCTACGAGCAGTACTTC. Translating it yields CSASRGFTSYEQYF.

The CDR3 DNA follows: TGTGCCAGCTCACAAAATTACCTAGCGGGGGGCAGAACAGATACGCAGTATTTT. Its protein is CASSQNYLAGGRTDTQYF. The chain links TRBV18 to TRBJ2-3; 11 bases fit TRBD2. Germline-derived CDR1 and CDR2 are KGHSH and LQKENI. V dropped 4 bases and J dropped 3; count of bases not matched to a gene: 12. CDR3 size: 18 residues.

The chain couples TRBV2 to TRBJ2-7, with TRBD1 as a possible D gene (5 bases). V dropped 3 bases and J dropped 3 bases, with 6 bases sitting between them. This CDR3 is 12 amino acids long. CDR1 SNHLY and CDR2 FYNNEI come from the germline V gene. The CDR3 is CASSDQGYEQYF. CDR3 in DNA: TGTGCCAGCAGTGATCAGGGCTACGAGCAGTACTTC.

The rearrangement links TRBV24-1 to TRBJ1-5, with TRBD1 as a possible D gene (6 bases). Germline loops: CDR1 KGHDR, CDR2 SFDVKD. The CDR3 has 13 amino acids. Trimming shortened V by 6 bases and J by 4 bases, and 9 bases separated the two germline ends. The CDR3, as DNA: TGTGCCACCAGTCAACAGGGAAATCAGCCCCAGCATTTT. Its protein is CATSQQGNQPQHF.

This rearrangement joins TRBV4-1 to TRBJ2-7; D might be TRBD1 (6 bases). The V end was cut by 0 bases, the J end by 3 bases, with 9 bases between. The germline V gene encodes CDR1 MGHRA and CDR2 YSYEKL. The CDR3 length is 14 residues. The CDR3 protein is CASSQDGGIYEQYF. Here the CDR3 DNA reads TGCGCCAGCAGCCAAGATGGGGGCATCTACGAGCAGTACTTC.

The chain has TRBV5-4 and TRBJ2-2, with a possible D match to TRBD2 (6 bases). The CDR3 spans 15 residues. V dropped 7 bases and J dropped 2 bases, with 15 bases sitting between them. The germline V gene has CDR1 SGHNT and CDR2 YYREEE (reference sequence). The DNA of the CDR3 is TGTGCCAGCGCTACGCGGGGAGTAAACACCGGGGAGCTGTTTTTT. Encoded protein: CASATRGVNTGELFF.

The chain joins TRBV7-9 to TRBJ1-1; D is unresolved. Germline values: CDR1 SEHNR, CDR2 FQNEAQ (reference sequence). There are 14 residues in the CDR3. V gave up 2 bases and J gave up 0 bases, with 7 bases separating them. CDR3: CASSLSGMNTEAFF. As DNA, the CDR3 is TGTGCCAGCAGCTTAAGCGGTATGAACACTGAAGCTTTCTTT.

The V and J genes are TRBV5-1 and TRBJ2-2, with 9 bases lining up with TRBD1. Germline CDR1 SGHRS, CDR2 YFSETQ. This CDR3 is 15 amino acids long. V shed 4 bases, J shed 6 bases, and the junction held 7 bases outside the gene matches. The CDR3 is CASSPDRGSAGELFF. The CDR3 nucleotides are TGCGCCAGCAGCCCGGACAGGGGTTCAGCCGGGGAGCTGTTTTTT.

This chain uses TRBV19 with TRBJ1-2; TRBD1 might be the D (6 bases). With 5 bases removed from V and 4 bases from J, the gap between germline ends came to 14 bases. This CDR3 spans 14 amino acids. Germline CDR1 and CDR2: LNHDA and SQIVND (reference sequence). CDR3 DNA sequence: TGTGCCAGTAGTCCCCAAACAGGGACCTATGGCTACACCTTC. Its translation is CASSPQTGTYGYTF.

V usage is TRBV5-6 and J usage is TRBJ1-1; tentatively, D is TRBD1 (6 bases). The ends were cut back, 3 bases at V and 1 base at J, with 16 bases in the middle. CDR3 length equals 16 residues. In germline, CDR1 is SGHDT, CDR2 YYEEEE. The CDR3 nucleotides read TGTGCCAGCAGCTGGGACACAGGGCTGAAGAACACTGAAGCTTTCTTT. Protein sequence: CASSWDTGLKNTEAFF.

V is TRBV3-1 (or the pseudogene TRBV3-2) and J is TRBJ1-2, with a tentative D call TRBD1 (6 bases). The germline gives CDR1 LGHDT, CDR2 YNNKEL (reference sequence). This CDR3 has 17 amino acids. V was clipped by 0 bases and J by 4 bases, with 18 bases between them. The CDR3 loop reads CASSQDGSQGRSYGYTF. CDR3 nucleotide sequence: TGTGCCAGCAGCCAAGATGGTTCACAGGGTCGAAGCTATGGCTACACCTTC.